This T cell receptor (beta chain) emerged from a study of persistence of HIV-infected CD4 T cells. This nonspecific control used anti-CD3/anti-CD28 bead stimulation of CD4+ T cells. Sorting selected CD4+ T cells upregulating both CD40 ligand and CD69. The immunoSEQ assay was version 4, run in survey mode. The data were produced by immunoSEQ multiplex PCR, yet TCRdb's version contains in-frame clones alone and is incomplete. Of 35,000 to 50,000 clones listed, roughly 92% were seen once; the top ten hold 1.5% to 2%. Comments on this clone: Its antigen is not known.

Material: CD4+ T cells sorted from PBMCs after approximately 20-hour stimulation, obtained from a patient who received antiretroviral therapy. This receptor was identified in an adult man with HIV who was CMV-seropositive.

In nucleotides, the CDR3 is TGTGCCAGCAGCTTAGAAGTCGTCAAAAACATTCAGTACTTC. It translates to CASSLEVVKNIQYF. The chain recombines TRBV7-2 with TRBJ2-4; D remains ambiguous. CDR1 is SGHTA and CDR2 is FQGNSA in the germline V gene. With 1 base removed from V and 3 bases from J, the gap between germline ends came to 7 bases. The CDR3 contains 14 residues.